Sequencing of this T cell receptor (beta chain) was carried out in a study of blood T cells in healthy people across ages. The study's findings and limits: The CMV status of each donor remained undetermined, and this could have confounded shifts in expanded clonotypes.

For the second PCR, which ran for about 6 to 11 cycles, a sample-barcoded 5' primer and a J-beta primer mix were used. TCRdb processed the 5' RACE reads anew with MiXCR; each CDR3 protein has one entry. The sample includes approximately 1,700,000 distinct CDR3 sequences, 30% to 40% of them seen just once. This clonotype was detected a few times. Its antigen remains unidentified. The specimen sequenced was blood. The sequence was collected from a human donor in good health.

The CDR3 is CASTGGVLYGYTF. The CDR3 nucleotides read TGTGCCAGCACTGGGGGGGTCCTCTATGGCTACACCTTC. V usage is TRBV12-3 or TRBV12-4 and J usage is TRBJ1-2; D perhaps matches TRBD1 (5 bases). V lost 7 bases to trimming and J lost 4 bases, with 13 bases between them. The length of the CDR3 is 13 residues.